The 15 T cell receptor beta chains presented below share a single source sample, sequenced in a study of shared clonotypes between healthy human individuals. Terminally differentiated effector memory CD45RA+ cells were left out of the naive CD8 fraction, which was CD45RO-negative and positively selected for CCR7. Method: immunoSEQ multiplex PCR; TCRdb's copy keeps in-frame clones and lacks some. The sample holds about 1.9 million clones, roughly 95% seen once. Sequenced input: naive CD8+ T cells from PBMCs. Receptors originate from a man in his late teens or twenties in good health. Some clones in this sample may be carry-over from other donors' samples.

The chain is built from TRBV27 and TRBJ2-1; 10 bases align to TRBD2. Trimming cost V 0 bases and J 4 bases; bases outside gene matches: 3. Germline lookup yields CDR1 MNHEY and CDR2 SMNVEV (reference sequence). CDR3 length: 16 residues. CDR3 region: CASSLSTSGWYNEQFF. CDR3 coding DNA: TGTGCCAGCAGTTTATCGACTAGCGGGTGGTACAATGAGCAGTTCTTC.

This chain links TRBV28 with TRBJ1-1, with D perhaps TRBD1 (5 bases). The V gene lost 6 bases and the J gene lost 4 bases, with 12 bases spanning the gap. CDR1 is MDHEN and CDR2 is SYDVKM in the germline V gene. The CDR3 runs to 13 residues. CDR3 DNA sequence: TGTGCCAGCAGGACAATGGGGCGCACTGAAGCTTTCTTT. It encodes CASRTMGRTEAFF.

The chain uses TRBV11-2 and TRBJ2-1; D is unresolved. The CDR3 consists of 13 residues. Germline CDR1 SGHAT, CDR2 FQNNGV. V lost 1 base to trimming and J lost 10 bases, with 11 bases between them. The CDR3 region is CASSLGSAREQFF. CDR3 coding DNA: TGTGCCAGCAGCTTAGGGTCTGCGCGGGAGCAGTTCTTC.

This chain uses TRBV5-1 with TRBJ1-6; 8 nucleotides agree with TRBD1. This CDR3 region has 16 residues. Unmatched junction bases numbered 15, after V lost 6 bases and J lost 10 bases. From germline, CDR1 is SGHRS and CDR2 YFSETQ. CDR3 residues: CASTTFIGQGGSPLHF. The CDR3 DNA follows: TGCGCCAGCACCACCTTCATCGGACAGGGAGGATCACCCCTCCACTTT.

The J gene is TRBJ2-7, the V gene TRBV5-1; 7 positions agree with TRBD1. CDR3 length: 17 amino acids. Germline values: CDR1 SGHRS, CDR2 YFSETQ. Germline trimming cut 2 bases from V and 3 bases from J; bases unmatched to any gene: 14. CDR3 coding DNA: TGCGCCAGCAGCTTAATAAGTCCCGGGACAGTAAACTACGAGCAGTACTTC. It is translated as CASSLISPGTVNYEQYF.

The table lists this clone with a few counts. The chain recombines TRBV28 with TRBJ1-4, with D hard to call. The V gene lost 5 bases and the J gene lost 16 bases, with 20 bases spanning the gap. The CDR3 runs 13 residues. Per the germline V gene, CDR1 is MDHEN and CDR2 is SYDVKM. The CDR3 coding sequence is TGTGCCAGCAGTATAATCTTAGGAGGCGTACCGTTTTTT. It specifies CASSIILGGVPFF.

CDR3 sequence (DNA): TGTGCCAGTAGTACTTGGACAGGGGACAATCAGCCCCAGCATTTT. It is translated as CASSTWTGDNQPQHF. The chain employs TRBV19 and TRBJ1-5; 9 bases fit TRBD1. V lost 4 bases to trimming and J lost 3 bases; unmatched junction nucleotides: 4. The CDR3 is made up of 15 amino acids. CDR1 is LNHDA, CDR2 SQIVND, per germline (reference sequence).

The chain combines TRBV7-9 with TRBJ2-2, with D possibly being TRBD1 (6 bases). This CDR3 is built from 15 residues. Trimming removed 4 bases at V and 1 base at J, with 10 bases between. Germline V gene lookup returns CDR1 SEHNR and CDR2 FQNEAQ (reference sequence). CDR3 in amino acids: CASSSWGQNTGELFF. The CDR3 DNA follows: TGTGCCAGCAGCTCTTGGGGGCAGAACACCGGGGAGCTGTTTTTT.

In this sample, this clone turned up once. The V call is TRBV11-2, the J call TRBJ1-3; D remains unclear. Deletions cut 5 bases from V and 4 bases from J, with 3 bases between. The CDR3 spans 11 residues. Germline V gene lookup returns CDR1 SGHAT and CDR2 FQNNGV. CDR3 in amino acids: CASSQGNTIYF. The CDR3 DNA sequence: TGTGCCAGCAGCCAGGGAAACACCATATATTTT.

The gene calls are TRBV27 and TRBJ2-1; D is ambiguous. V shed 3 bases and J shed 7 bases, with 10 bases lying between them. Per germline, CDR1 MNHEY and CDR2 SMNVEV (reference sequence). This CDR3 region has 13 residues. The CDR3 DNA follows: TGTGCCAGCAGTTTGGGTAGGTGGAATGAGCAGTTCTTC. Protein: CASSLGRWNEQFF.

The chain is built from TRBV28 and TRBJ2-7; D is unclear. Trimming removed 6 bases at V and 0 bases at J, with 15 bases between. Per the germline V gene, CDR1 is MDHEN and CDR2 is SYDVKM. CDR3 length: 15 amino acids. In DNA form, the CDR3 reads TGTGCCAGCAGATTAATTGCCCATAGCTCCTACGAGCAGTACTTC. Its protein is CASRLIAHSSYEQYF.

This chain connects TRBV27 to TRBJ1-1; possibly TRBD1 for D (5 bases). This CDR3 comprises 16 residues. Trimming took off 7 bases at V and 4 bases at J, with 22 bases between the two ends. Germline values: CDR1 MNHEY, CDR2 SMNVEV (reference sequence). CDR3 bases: TGTGCCAGCACTCCGCATGGGGGGGAAGCGGCCACTGAAGCTTTCTTT. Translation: CASTPHGGEAATEAFF.

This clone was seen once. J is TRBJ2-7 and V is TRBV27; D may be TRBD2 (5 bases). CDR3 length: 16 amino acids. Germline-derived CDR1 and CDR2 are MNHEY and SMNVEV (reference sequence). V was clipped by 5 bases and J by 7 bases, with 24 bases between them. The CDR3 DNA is TGTGCCAGCAGTGCTAGTGAGGAGGTTGGCTCGGAAGAGCAGTACTTC. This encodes CASSASEEVGSEEQYF.

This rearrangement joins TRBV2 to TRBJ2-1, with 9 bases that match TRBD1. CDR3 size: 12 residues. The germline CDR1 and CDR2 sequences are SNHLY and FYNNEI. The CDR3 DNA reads TGTGTTGCCGGGACAGGGTACAATGAGCAGTTCTTC. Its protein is CVAGTGYNEQFF.

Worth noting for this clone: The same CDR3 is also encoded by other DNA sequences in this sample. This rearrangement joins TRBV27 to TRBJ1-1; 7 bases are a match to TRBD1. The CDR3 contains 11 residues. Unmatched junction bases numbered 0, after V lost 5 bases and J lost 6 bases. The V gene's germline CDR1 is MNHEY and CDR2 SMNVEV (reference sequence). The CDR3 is CASSQGAEAFF. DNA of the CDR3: TGTGCCAGCAGTCAGGGGGCTGAAGCTTTCTTT.